Shown below are 17 T cell receptor beta chains from a single sample sequenced in a study of radiation and T cells in renal cell carcinoma. TCRdb's table, derived via immunoSEQ multiplex PCR, lists solely in-frame clones and lacks some. The sample yields 130,000 to 150,000 clones, about 88% seen once. Regarding time point: baseline pretreatment blood. Treatment noted: 15 Gy SBRT to primary tumor, nephrectomy 4 weeks later. The specimen comprised blood, sampled from a patient whose treatment included radiotherapy and nephrectomy. These receptors were obtained from a woman between 50 and 59 years old with renal cell carcinoma.

This clone was detected only once. The J gene is TRBJ2-3, the V gene TRBV10-1; D tentatively fits TRBD1 or TRBD2 (5 bases each). Trimming removed 5 bases at V and 1 base at J, with 10 bases between. CDR1 and CDR2 from the germline V gene are WNHNN and SYGVQD (reference sequence). The length of the CDR3 is 14 residues. The CDR3, as DNA: TGCGCCAGCAGTCGGGACCCCCGCACAGATACGCAGTATTTT. This encodes CASSRDPRTDTQYF.

J is TRBJ1-2 and V is TRBV28; no firm D call. CDR3 length: 12 residues. V lost 3 bases and J lost 8, with 10 bases in between. CDR1 is MDHEN and CDR2 is SYDVKM in the germline V gene. Written as DNA, the CDR3 is TGTGCCAGCAGTTTGAAGGGCCGGGGCTACACCTTC. This gives the protein CASSLKGRGYTF.

The chain carries TRBV30 and TRBJ1-2, with D possibly being TRBD1 (5 bases). V lost 1 base, J lost 8 bases, and 14 bases lay in between. Germline CDR1 reads GTSNPN; CDR2 reads SVGIG (reference sequence). This CDR3 region has 13 residues. CDR3 in DNA: TGTGCCTGGAGTGCAGGGCCGCCGGTGGGCTACACCTTC. Translation: CAWSAGPPVGYTF.

The chain recombines TRBV4-1 with TRBJ2-3; possibly TRBD2 for D (7 bases). Germline V gives CDR1 MGHRA, CDR2 YSYEKL. The CDR3 length is 14 residues. The V gene lost 4 bases and the J gene lost 5 bases, with 13 bases spanning the gap. The CDR3 DNA reads as TGCGCCAGCAGCCGGGGGGGCGAGGGAGATACGCAGTATTTT. Translation gives CASSRGGEGDTQYF.

With regard to this clone: The sample holds other DNA sequences that translate to the same CDR3. CDR3 sequence (DNA): TGCAGCGTAGGCAGGAGCTCCTACGAGCAGTACTTC. It codes for CSVGRSSYEQYF. The chain links TRBV29-1 to TRBJ2-7; no firm D call. There are 12 residues in the CDR3. The V end was cut by 6 bases, the J end by 0 bases, with 9 bases between. The germline V gene has CDR1 SQVTM and CDR2 ANQGSEA.

V usage is TRBV5-4 and J usage is TRBJ2-5; the match to TRBD2 covers 11 bases. Germline V gene lookup returns CDR1 SGHNT and CDR2 YYREEE (reference sequence). The trim removed 1 base at V and 4 bases at J, leaving 6 bases unmatched. The length of the CDR3 is 16 residues. The CDR3 sequence is CASSLISGGARETQYF. The CDR3 DNA is TGTGCCAGCAGCTTGATTAGCGGGGGGGCCCGAGAGACCCAGTACTTC.

J is TRBJ2-5 and V is TRBV5-4, with D perhaps matching TRBD1 (6 bases). Trimming removed 4 bases at V and 2 bases at J, with 15 bases between. CDR3 length: 15 amino acids. CDR1 is SGHNT and CDR2 is YYREEE in the germline V gene (reference sequence). The chain's CDR3 is CASSRKRQAQETQYF. The DNA for the CDR3 is TGTGCCAGCAGCCGGAAACGACAGGCTCAAGAGACCCAGTACTTC.

The chain uses TRBV2 and TRBJ1-1; a possible D gene is TRBD1 (5 bases). Germline CDR1 reads SNHLY; CDR2 reads FYNNEI. The CDR3 is made up of 17 amino acids. With 4 bases removed from V and 1 base from J, the gap between germline ends came to 19 bases. This CDR3 reads CASSVEERRGTNTEAFF. Written as DNA, the CDR3 is TGTGCCAGCAGTGTAGAAGAACGGCGGGGCACGAACACTGAAGCTTTCTTT.

The chain combines TRBV7-9 with TRBJ1-1, with no clear D. With 0 bases removed from V and 11 bases from J, the gap between germline ends came to 13 bases. CDR1 and CDR2 from the germline V gene are SEHNR and FQNEAQ (reference sequence). There are 13 residues in the CDR3. The CDR3 DNA follows: TGTGCCAGCAGCTTAGCGGGAAGGGAGGAGGCTTTCTTT. This codes for CASSLAGREEAFF.

V usage is TRBV5-4 and J usage is TRBJ1-5; the D gene is possibly TRBD1 (5 bases). The CDR3 has 15 residues. V lost 3 bases and J 0 bases, leaving 10 bases between the germline ends. Germline V lookup: CDR1 SGHNT, CDR2 YYREEE (reference sequence). CDR3 region: CASSYEGPSNQPQHF. The CDR3 DNA reads as TGTGCCAGCAGCTACGAGGGACCTAGCAATCAGCCCCAGCATTTT.

V and J are TRBV19 and TRBJ1-5; D might be TRBD1 (6 bases). The CDR3 consists of 15 residues. V lost 0 bases, J lost 5 bases, and 11 bases lay in between. Germline values: CDR1 LNHDA, CDR2 SQIVND (reference sequence). In DNA, the CDR3 is TGTGCCAGTAGTATAGAGACAGGCGGGTATCAGCCCCAGCATTTT. Amino acids: CASSIETGGYQPQHF.

This clone was observed once. The chain links TRBV4-3 to TRBJ2-3, with D tentatively TRBD1 (5 bases). There are 13 residues in the CDR3. V lost 0 bases and J 9 bases, leaving 10 bases between the germline ends. Germline V gene sequence: CDR1 LGHNA, CDR2 YSLEER. This CDR3 is CASSQEAGNTQYF. CDR3 coding DNA: TGCGCCAGCAGCCAAGAAGCAGGGAACACGCAGTATTTT.

This clone was seen only once. This chain uses TRBV7-9 with TRBJ2-7; D might be TRBD2 (6 bases). Trimming took off 1 base at V and 0 bases at J, with 10 bases between the two ends. Germline CDR1 SEHNR, CDR2 FQNEAQ (reference sequence). This CDR3 spans 15 amino acids. For the CDR3, the DNA is TGTGCCAGCAGCTTAGTGGGGGGAAGCTCCTACGAGCAGTACTTC. This translates into CASSLVGGSSYEQYF.

The chain has TRBV21-1 and TRBJ1-1; the tabulated D call, TRBD1, remains unverified against the DNA. TRBV21-1 is annotated as a pseudogene. The CDR3 runs to 15 residues. The CDR3 nucleotides read TGTGCCAGCAGCAAAGGTACAGGCCGGAGCACTGAAGCTTTCTTT. Its protein is CASSKGTGRSTEAFF.

The chain links TRBV13 to TRBJ1-1; unclear D gene. Trimming removed 6 bases from V and 0 bases from J, with 8 bases in between. The CDR3 is made up of 13 amino acids. Germline assignment: CDR1 PRHDT and CDR2 FYEKMQ (reference sequence). The CDR3 is CASRQQLNTEAFF. Written as DNA, the CDR3 is TGTGCCAGCAGGCAACAGCTGAACACTGAAGCTTTCTTT. The full variable domain, rest sourced from reference TRBV13 and TRBJ1-1, is AAGVIQSPRHLIKEKRETATLKCYPIPRHDTVYWYQQGPGQDPQFLISFYEKMQSDKGSIPDRFSAQQFSDYHSELNMSSLELGDSALYFCASRQQLNTEAFFGQGTRLTVV.

This clone was detected a few times. This rearrangement joins TRBV5-6 to TRBJ1-1, with D unclear. This CDR3 comprises 13 residues. The germline V gene has CDR1 SGHDT and CDR2 YYEEEE. The V and J ends lost 0 bases and 1 base respectively, with 4 bases between them. The CDR3 bases are TGTGCCAGCAGCTTGGGAGAGAACACTGAAGCTTTCTTT. Translated, it gives CASSLGENTEAFF.

The chain employs TRBV5-4 and TRBJ1-2; D unclear. CDR3 length equals 11 residues. Germline V gene sequence: CDR1 SGHNT, CDR2 YYREEE (reference sequence). V was pared by 3 bases and J by 8 bases, with 8 bases between. The CDR3 coding sequence is TGTGCCAGCAGCTCCATGGTGGGCTACACCTTC. It specifies CASSSMVGYTF.